These 29 T cell receptor beta chains share one sample of origin, sequenced in a study of blood T cell repertoires in COVID-19. The protocol was immunoSEQ multiplex PCR, while the TCRdb copy is restricted to in-frame clones and leaves out a portion. The data contain about 90,000 clones, approximately 88% of them singletons. Material: peripheral blood. These receptors all stem from a man aged 45-60 years with COVID-19, enrolled during active disease.

This clone was seen more than once but under ten times. The chain joins TRBV7-9 to TRBJ1-5; TRBD1 might be the D (6 bases). Trimming left V 5 bases short and J 4 bases short, with 12 bases between. The CDR3 extends over 14 amino acids. Looked up from germline, CDR1 is SEHNR and CDR2 is FQNEAQ (reference sequence). CDR3 loop: CASSLQGPNQPQHF. DNA for the CDR3: TGTGCCAGCAGCCTACAGGGCCCAAATCAGCCCCAGCATTTT.

This clone was observed a single time. This sequence joins TRBV14 and TRBJ2-7; D is undetermined. Trimming took off 1 base at V and 5 bases at J, with 6 bases between the two ends. Per the germline V gene, CDR1 is SGHDN and CDR2 is FVKESK. The CDR3 totals 12 residues. CDR3 sequence reads: CASSQAPNEQYF. CDR3 bases: TGTGCCAGCAGCCAAGCGCCTAACGAGCAGTACTTC.

This chain links TRBV5-5 with TRBJ2-3; 14 bases agree with TRBD2. The junction had 8 bases not matched to a gene; V was cut back by 4 bases and J by 1 base. The germline V gene encodes CDR1 SGHKS and CDR2 YYEKEE (reference sequence). The CDR3 is 18 amino acids. CDR3 protein: CASSPGLAGALGTDTQYF. CDR3 DNA: TGTGCCAGCAGCCCGGGACTAGCGGGGGCCCTAGGCACAGATACGCAGTATTTT.

The chain combines TRBV11-2 with TRBJ2-7; possibly TRBD2 for D (5 bases). The CDR3 is 14 residues long. The germline gives CDR1 SGHAT, CDR2 FQNNGV. V lost 0 bases, J lost 2 bases, and 8 bases lay in between. CDR3 DNA: TGTGCCAGCAGCTTAGATCGACTAACCTACGAGCAGTACTTC. The encoded protein is CASSLDRLTYEQYF. Variable domain in full (rest from reference TRBV11-2 and TRBJ2-7): EAGVAQSPRYKIIEKRQSVAFWCNPISGHATLYWYQQILGQGPKLLIQFQNNGVVDDSQLPKDRFSAERLKGVDSTLKIQPAKLEDSAVYLCASSLDRLTYEQYFGPGTRLTVT.

V is TRBV7-8 and J is TRBJ1-5; maybe TRBD1 (6 bases). This CDR3 is 15 amino acids long. Germline V lookup: CDR1 SGHVS, CDR2 FQNEAQ. V gave up 5 bases and J gave up 4 bases, with 15 bases separating them. CDR3 region: CASSLSGTINQPQHF. In nucleotides, the CDR3 is TGTGCCAGCAGCCTTTCCGGGACAATTAATCAGCCCCAGCATTTT.

This clone has just one count. V gene TRBV6-5 combines with J gene TRBJ2-7, with 9 bases aligning to TRBD1. This CDR3 has 14 residues. CDR1 and CDR2 (germline): MNHEY, SVGAGI. V was clipped by 4 bases and J by 3 bases; unmatched bases: 4. The CDR3 DNA sequence: TGTGCCAGCAGTTCGGACAGGGGTGTCTACGAGCAGTACTTC. Protein sequence: CASSSDRGVYEQYF.

This rearrangement joins TRBV11-1 to TRBJ1-2; D is perhaps TRBD1 (6 bases). V was cut by 6 bases and J by 7 bases, with 15 bases left in between. This CDR3 is built from 13 residues. Per germline, CDR1 SGHAT and CDR2 FQDESV (reference sequence). CDR3 DNA: TGTGCCAGCAGAAGCCAGGGGAACAGTGGCTACACCTTC. Its translation is CASRSQGNSGYTF.

The V call is TRBV6-5, the J call TRBJ1-4, with 8 bases aligning to TRBD1. The CDR3 has 15 residues. V gave up 0 bases and J gave up 6 bases; unmatched junction bases: 3. Germline assignment: CDR1 MNHEY and CDR2 SVGAGI. CDR3 DNA: TGTGCCAGCAGTTACTCTGGCAGGGGGCATGAAAAACTGTTTTTT. Encoded protein: CASSYSGRGHEKLFF.

The chain links TRBV7-2 to TRBJ2-3, with 7 nucleotides matching TRBD2. Losses at the gene ends were 6 bases for V and 0 bases for J; bases not matched to a gene: 9. Germline V gives CDR1 SGHTA, CDR2 FQGNSA. The CDR3 spans 16 residues. Here the CDR3 reads CASRLAPYSSTDTQYF. In nucleotides, the CDR3 is TGTGCCAGCAGACTAGCGCCATATTCTAGCACAGATACGCAGTATTTT.

The chain links TRBV14 to TRBJ2-2; tentatively, D is TRBD1 (6 bases). The CDR3 has 16 amino acids. Trimming cost V 6 bases and J 3 bases, with 17 bases left between them. CDR1 is SGHDN and CDR2 is FVKESK in the germline V gene. The CDR3 DNA sequence: TGTGCCAGCAGTTGGGACATCCAGCCCCACACCGGGGAGCTGTTTTTT. Protein product: CASSWDIQPHTGELFF.

The DNA for the CDR3 is TGTGCCAGCAGCCAGGGGAGCTCCTATAATTCACCCCTCCACTTT. This encodes CASSQGSSYNSPLHF. This chain uses TRBV3-1 (or the pseudogene TRBV3-2) with TRBJ1-6; D is uncertain. CDR1 is LGHDT and CDR2 is YNNKEL in the germline V gene (reference sequence). The CDR3 is 15 residues long. With 3 bases removed from V and 0 bases from J, the gap between germline ends came to 6 bases.

This chain joins TRBV27 and TRBJ1-5; unclear D gene. This CDR3 is built from 17 residues. With 0 bases removed from V and 0 bases from J, the gap between germline ends came to 12 bases. CDR1 and CDR2 (germline): MNHEY, SMNVEV (reference sequence). The CDR3 DNA follows: TGTGCCAGCAGTTTATCCAGGAGTGACTATAGCAATCAGCCCCAGCATTTT. Its translation: CASSLSRSDYSNQPQHF.

In DNA, the CDR3 is TGCGCCAGCAGCTTGGCCCTGGCAGGGGGGACAGATACGCAGTATTTT. Translating gives CASSLALAGGTDTQYF. This rearrangement joins TRBV5-1 to TRBJ2-3; D may be TRBD1 (7 bases). The germline gives CDR1 SGHRS, CDR2 YFSETQ. This CDR3 has 16 residues. Between the trimmed V and J ends, which lost 0 bases and 3 bases, there was a span of 14 bases.

The J gene is TRBJ2-7, the V gene TRBV4-2; 7 bases are a match to TRBD1. This CDR3 contains 13 residues. Germline V gene sequence: CDR1 LGHNA, CDR2 YNFKEQ. Trimming removed 6 bases from V and 5 bases from J; junction bases left unmatched: 7. The CDR3 DNA follows: TGTGCCAGCAGTCCGCGACAGGGACACGAGCAGTACTTC. Its translation: CASSPRQGHEQYF.

This chain's CDR3 is CASGPGTQNGYTF. The CDR3 region has the DNA TGTGCTAGTGGTCCCGGGACTCAGAATGGCTACACCTTC. The V call is TRBV12-5, the J call TRBJ1-2; D perhaps matches TRBD1 (5 bases). Per germline, CDR1 LGHNT and CDR2 FRNRAP. Trimming stripped 5 bases from V and 6 bases from J, with 13 bases between. This CDR3 comprises 13 residues.

This chain connects TRBV15 to TRBJ1-1; 9 bases fit TRBD1. Germline CDR1 LNHNV, CDR2 YYDKDF (reference sequence). With 3 bases clipped from V and 12 bases from J, the junction kept 8 bases outside the gene matches. The CDR3 covers 13 residues. CDR3 bases: TGTGCCACCAGCAGTGTCCGGGACAGGGTTTCTTTCTTT. This sequence encodes CATSSVRDRVSFF.

The V and J genes are TRBV25-1 and TRBJ1-5; maybe TRBD1 (5 bases). This CDR3 comprises 13 residues. Trimming cost V 5 bases and J 3 bases, with 8 bases left between them. From germline, CDR1 is MGHDK and CDR2 SYGVNS. DNA for the CDR3: TGTGCCAGCAGTCAGGGCCCCAATCAGCCCCAGCATTTT. Translated, it gives CASSQGPNQPQHF. The full variable domain, rest sourced from reference TRBV25-1 and TRBJ1-5, is EADIYQTPRYLVIGTGKKITLECSQTMGHDKMYWYQQDPGMELHLIHYSYGVNSTEKGDLSSESTVSRIRTEHFPLTLESARPSHTSQYLCASSQGPNQPQHFGDGTRLSIL.

This clone appeared a single time. V usage is TRBV12-3 or TRBV12-4 and J usage is TRBJ1-2; a possible D gene is TRBD1 (5 bases). This CDR3 is built from 13 residues. V lost 4 bases, J lost 7 bases, and 13 bases lay in between. CDR3: CASSSLQVVGYTF. The CDR3 DNA reads TGTGCCAGCAGTTCCTTACAGGTAGTTGGCTACACCTTC.

The chain combines TRBV3-1 (or the pseudogene TRBV3-2) with TRBJ1-2; D unresolved. CDR3 length: 15 residues. V was cut by 8 bases and J by 8 bases, with 24 bases left in between. Germline loops: CDR1 LGHDT, CDR2 YNNKEL (reference sequence). The CDR3 DNA is TGTGCCAGCCCGAGAGGGTGGCGGCCAAGCAGGGGCTACACCTTC. This gives the protein CASPRGWRPSRGYTF.

This clone was found once. J is TRBJ1-6 and V is TRBV2; tentatively, D is TRBD1 (6 bases). Trimming stripped 3 bases from V and 10 bases from J, with 13 bases between. Germline V gene data show CDR1 as SNHLY and CDR2 as FYNNEI. CDR3 length: 14 amino acids. The CDR3 loop is CASSEYRVDSPLHF. Here the CDR3 DNA reads TGTGCCAGCAGTGAGTACAGGGTGGACTCACCCCTCCACTTT.

J is TRBJ2-7 and V is TRBV7-9, with 11 bases lining up with TRBD1. J lost 3 bases, V lost 4 bases, and 2 bases had no gene match. This CDR3 has 14 residues. Germline CDR1 SEHNR, CDR2 FQNEAQ (reference sequence). The CDR3 spells CASSSGQGVYEQYF. DNA for the CDR3: TGTGCCAGCAGCTCGGGACAGGGGGTCTACGAGCAGTACTTC.

The chain couples TRBV7-3 to TRBJ2-3; 14 nucleotides line up with TRBD2. The CDR3 length is 18 residues. V was clipped by 4 bases and J by 4 bases; unmatched bases: 10. Per the germline V gene, CDR1 is SGHTA and CDR2 is FQGTGA. Here the CDR3 DNA reads TGTGCCAGCAGCTCGGGGACTAGCGGGGGAGTTTTGGCAGATACGCAGTATTTT. Amino acids: CASSSGTSGGVLADTQYF.

The gene calls are TRBV7-6 and TRBJ1-4; possible D gene TRBD1, 6 bases. The CDR3 spans 16 residues. The germline CDR1 and CDR2 sequences are SGHVS and FNYEAQ. The ends were cut back, 5 bases at V and 7 bases at J, with 20 bases in the middle. CDR3 loop: CASSAPRDTTIEKLFF. CDR3 bases: TGTGCCAGCAGCGCCCCCCGGGACACCACCATTGAAAAACTGTTTTTT.

This clone occurred once. The chain combines TRBV6-1 with TRBJ2-1, with D possibly matching TRBD2 (5 bases). V lost 1 base and J lost 3, with 7 bases in between. The CDR3 covers 14 residues. Germline V gives CDR1 MNHNS, CDR2 SASEGT. CDR3: CASSEGLIYNEQFF. In DNA, the CDR3 is TGTGCCAGCAGTGAAGGACTAATCTACAATGAGCAGTTCTTC.

This chain links TRBV4-1 with TRBJ2-2, with D tentatively TRBD2 (7 bases). The germline gives CDR1 MGHRA, CDR2 YSYEKL. The ends were cut back, 4 bases at V and 1 base at J, with 19 bases in the middle. The CDR3 loop spans 18 amino acids. The CDR3: CASSLFGGGAGNTGELFF. The DNA of the CDR3 is TGCGCCAGCAGCCTATTCGGTGGGGGGGCCGGGAACACCGGGGAGCTGTTTTTT.

V is TRBV28 and J is TRBJ1-3; TRBD1 matches at 7 bases. The CDR3 length is 15 residues. J gave up 4 bases and V 7 bases, and 10 bases lay outside the gene matches. Germline V gene lookup returns CDR1 MDHEN and CDR2 SYDVKM. In nucleotides, the CDR3 is TGTGCCAGCACCAACCTACAGGGGAAAGGAAACACCATATATTTT. This gives the protein CASTNLQGKGNTIYF.

This clone appeared once. The chain combines TRBV5-8 with TRBJ2-3, with a possible D match to TRBD2 (6 bases). Per the germline V gene, CDR1 is SGHTS and CDR2 is YDEGEE. The CDR3 consists of 16 residues. Trimming took 4 bases from V and 3 from J, leaving 18 bases between them. CDR3 coding DNA: TGTGCCAGCAGCCTGATCAGTCTAGCGCGGACAGATACGCAGTATTTT. Amino acid sequence: CASSLISLARTDTQYF.

The rearrangement uses TRBV7-2 and TRBJ2-3; 14 nucleotides match TRBD2. CDR1 and CDR2 from the germline V gene are SGHTA and FQGNSA. V dropped 1 base and J dropped 1; count of bases not matched to a gene: 1. CDR3 length equals 17 residues. The CDR3 here is CASSLGLAGGGTDTQYF. DNA of the CDR3: TGTGCCAGCAGCTTAGGACTAGCGGGGGGGGGCACAGATACGCAGTATTTT. Variable domain in full (rest from reference TRBV7-2 and TRBJ2-3): GAGVSQSPSNKVTEKGKDVELRCDPISGHTALYWYRQSLGQGLEFLIYFQGNSAPDKSGLPSDRFSAERTGGSVSTLTIQRTQQEDSAVYLCASSLGLAGGGTDTQYFGPGTRLTVL.

This chain connects TRBV2 to TRBJ1-2; D not resolved. Germline values: CDR1 SNHLY, CDR2 FYNNEI. The CDR3 is made up of 15 amino acids. The V end lost 7 bases, the J end lost 4 bases, and 19 bases lay between the germline ends. The CDR3 coding sequence is TGTGCCAGCACTCGGGGTGGACTCTGGAGCTATGGCTACACCTTC. Protein sequence: CASTRGGLWSYGYTF.